This T cell receptor beta chain was identified during a study of cytomegalovirus exposure and HLA in healthy donors. Study results and caveats: Both high specificity and high sensitivity reportedly marked the classifier's diagnosis of cytomegalovirus status.

13 Jbeta primers and 60 Vbeta primers were used for the PCR. Authors' methods: Approximately 11 million of tens of millions of unique TCR beta chains were shared, per a later count. Using immunoSEQ multiplex PCR, the repertoire was profiled, and TCRdb retains in-frame clones only, with some absent. V and J calls and clone size are those listed in that table; D and trimming were worked out from the DNA. The data hold about 150,000 clones, with around two thirds observed a single time. For this clone: Its antigen is undetermined. This same CDR3 is encoded by further DNA sequences in the sample.

The V and J ends lost 5 bases and 2 bases respectively, with 10 bases between them. CDR1 is SGHRS and CDR2 is YFSETQ in the germline V gene. The CDR3 runs to 14 residues. The clonotype was recovered from a middle-aged woman in good health and CMV-seronegative. The sample consisted of PBMCs. The rearrangement uses TRBV5-1 and TRBJ1-4, with D possibly TRBD1 on 5 matching bases. In nucleotides, the CDR3 is TGCGCCAGCAGTAGACAGACGACTAATGAAAAACTGTTTTTT. This encodes CASSRQTTNEKLFF.